These T cell receptor beta chains were read from a single sample in a study of cytomegalovirus exposure and HLA in healthy donors. Here immunoSEQ multiplex PCR was the method, and the copy in TCRdb shows in-frame clones only, minus some. Of roughly 150,000 clones listed, approximately 71% are singletons. Sequencing was done on a sample of PBMCs. These receptors all stem from a man aged 30-40 years in good health and CMV-seropositive. CDR3s include the opening cysteine and the closing phenylalanine or tryptophan. D genes are given only for firm matches. Rows may omit the clone size; those that give it use once, few, many or a size class.

V	D	length	J	size	DNA	CDR3
TRBV6-1	TRBD2	17	TRBJ2-1	NA	TGTGCCAGCAGTGATTGGTTGGCGGGAGCGGGAGGCAATGAGCAGTTCTTC	CASSDWLAGAGGNEQFF
TRBV30	TRBD1	13	TRBJ2-7	NA	TGTGCCTGGAGTCCCGGGACAGGGGGAGGGATGTACTTC	CAWSPGTGGGMYF
TRBV5-1	NA	12	TRBJ2-7	NA	TGCGCCAGCAGCCCCCTCCCGGGGGAGCAGTACTTC	CASSPLPGEQYF
TRBV5-1	TRBD2	16	TRBJ2-1	few	TGCGCCAGCAGCTTGGGTTCCTCCGGGGGGGTGGGTGAGCAGTTCTTC	CASSLGSSGGVGEQFF
TRBV19	NA	13	TRBJ1-5	NA	TGTGCCAGTAGTACAGGGTTGAACCAGCCCCAGCATTTT	CASSTGLNQPQHF
TRBV2	TRBD2	16	TRBJ2-7	NA	TGTGCCAGCAGCGCTAGACTAGCGGGGGTCTCCTACGAGCAGTACTTC	CASSARLAGVSYEQYF
TRBV7-8	NA	15	TRBJ1-1	NA	TGTGCCAGCAGCTTAGGGGCGGGGGCCAACACTGAAGCTTTCTTT	CASSLGAGANTEAFF
TRBV2	TRBD1	14	TRBJ2-1	once	TGTGCCAGCACCGGACAGGGGGCTTTCAATGAGCAGTTCTTC	CASTGQGAFNEQFF
TRBV5-4	TRBD1	16	TRBJ2-2	NA	TGTGCCAGCAGCTCGCGACAGGGACCTGGGACCGGGGAGCTGTTTTTT	CASSSRQGPGTGELFF
TRBV19	NA	15	TRBJ1-5	few	TGTGCCAGTAGTATCGCGGGACTGTTATCAGGGCCCCAGCATTTT	CASSIAGLLSGPQHF
TRBV9	NA	15	TRBJ1-5	NA	TGTGCCAGCAGCCGGGAGCCCACAAGCAATCAGCCCCAGCATTTT	CASSREPTSNQPQHF
TRBV6-1	NA	13	TRBJ2-5	NA	TGTGCCAGCACCGCGGACAACCAAGAGACCCAGTACTTC	CASTADNQETQYF
TRBV29-1	TRBD1	16	TRBJ2-7	NA	TGCAGCGTTGTCCCTGCCGAGGACAGGAGACCCTACGAGCAGTACTTC	CSVVPAEDRRPYEQYF
TRBV4-1	TRBD2	14	TRBJ2-7	NA	TGCGCCAGCAGCGGTCTTAGCGGGAGTTACGAGCAGTACTTC	CASSGLSGSYEQYF
TRBV7-7	TRBD2	15	TRBJ2-3	NA	TGTGCCAGCAGCGCGGGACTAGTTAGCACAGATACGCAGTATTTT	CASSAGLVSTDTQYF
TRBV6-5	TRBD1	13	TRBJ2-7	NA	TGTGCCAGCAGTTACGGGACAGGGGACGAGCAGTACTTC	CASSYGTGDEQYF
TRBV7-9	TRBD1	17	TRBJ1-3	NA	TGTGCCAGCAGCCGGACGACAGGGGACACAGAAGGAAACACCATATATTTT	CASSRTTGDTEGNTIYF
TRBV7-3	NA	13	TRBJ1-5	NA	TGTGCCAGCAGCCGGGGATCAAATCAGCCCCAGCATTTT	CASSRGSNQPQHF
TRBV6-5	NA	15	TRBJ2-6	NA	TGTGCCAGCAGCCCCAGTCTCTCTGGGGCCAACGTCCTGACTTTC	CASSPSLSGANVLTF
TRBV13	TRBD2	16	TRBJ2-1	NA	TGTGCCAGCAGCTCCAGGGGACTAGCGGGAGCCAATGAGCAGTTCTTC	CASSSRGLAGANEQFF
TRBV30	NA	15	TRBJ2-4	once	TGTGCCTGGAGTGAGACTGTTCTAGCCAAAAACATTCAGTACTTC	CAWSETVLAKNIQYF
TRBV7-3	NA	16	TRBJ2-2	NA	TGTGCCAGCAGCTTAAGCCCCACTAGTTCGGCCGGGGAGCTGTTTTTT	CASSLSPTSSAGELFF
TRBV5-1	TRBD2	14	TRBJ2-3	NA	TGCGCCAGCAGCCTTGGGACTAGCGCAGATACGCAGTATTTT	CASSLGTSADTQYF
TRBV18	TRBD1	14	TRBJ1-1	NA	TGTGCCAGCTCAGCTGGACAGGTCCTTTCTGAAGCTTTCTTT	CASSAGQVLSEAFF
TRBV27	TRBD1	12	TRBJ2-1	NA	TGTGCCAGTCAGGGGGTCTACAATGAGCAGTTCTTC	CASQGVYNEQFF
TRBV5-5	NA	12	TRBJ2-3	NA	TGTGCCAGCAGCGCAGTCACAGATACGCAGTATTTT	CASSAVTDTQYF
TRBV2	TRBD2	14	TRBJ2-1	few	TGTGCCAGCACCCAAGGTAGCGGGAGGGGTGAGCAGTTCTTC	CASTQGSGRGEQFF
TRBV6-6	TRBD2	14	TRBJ2-7	NA	TGTGCCAGCAGAGCCTTACTAGCGGACTACGAGCAGTACTTC	CASRALLADYEQYF
TRBV5-1	NA	16	TRBJ1-1	once	TGCGCCAGCAGCCCTGATGGGGGCAGGACAAACACTGAAGCTTTCTTT	CASSPDGGRTNTEAFF
TRBV5-1	NA	21	TRBJ2-2	NA	TGCGCCAGCAGCCCTCAACCCGGCTACGGACAGATCCAATTTGAGCAGGGGGAGCTGTTTTTT	CASSPQPGYGQIQFEQGELFF
TRBV2	NA	17	TRBJ1-5	NA	TGTGCCAGCACCCTCACAAGGGGCGGGACTGGCAATCAGCCCCAGCATTTT	CASTLTRGGTGNQPQHF
TRBV15	TRBD1	15	TRBJ2-1	NA	TGTGCCACCAGCAGAGACGCGACAGGGGGCAATGAGCAGTTCTTC	CATSRDATGGNEQFF
TRBV19	TRBD1	14	TRBJ1-1	NA	TGTGCCAGTAGGGACAGGGGGGAGAACACTGAAGCTTTCTTT	CASRDRGENTEAFF
TRBV4-1	NA	15	TRBJ1-1	NA	TGCGCCAGCAGCCCACCGGGACACATGAACACTGAAGCTTTCTTT	CASSPPGHMNTEAFF
TRBV15	TRBD1	17	TRBJ1-4	NA	TGTGCCACCAGCAGAGATCGGCAGGGGGCCCCGGGTGAAAAACTGTTTTTT	CATSRDRQGAPGEKLFF
TRBV9	NA	14	TRBJ2-1	NA	TGTGCCAGCAGCGTGATCGGAGGAGACAATGAGCAGTTCTTC	CASSVIGGDNEQFF
TRBV7-3	NA	15	TRBJ1-1	few	TGTGCCAGCAGCTTAATCCAAGTCGGGGGCACTGAAGCTTTCTTT	CASSLIQVGGTEAFF
TRBV27	NA	15	TRBJ2-3	once	TGTGCCAGCAGTTTCCAGGGTGCGAGCACAGATACGCAGTATTTT	CASSFQGASTDTQYF
TRBV28	TRBD1	14	TRBJ2-7	NA	TGTGCCAGCAGTTCGGGACAGGGAATCTACGAGCAGTACTTC	CASSSGQGIYEQYF
TRBV7-3	TRBD1	14	TRBJ1-2	few	TGTGCCAGCAGCGAACGGGACAGGGGCTATGGCTACACCTTC	CASSERDRGYGYTF